Below are 15 T cell receptor beta chains sequenced from a single sample in a study of chemoradiotherapy in HPV16-positive cancers. Profiled with immunoSEQ multiplex PCR; TCRdb holds only in-frame clones, not every one. The profile shows 9,500 to 15,000 clones, more than 70% of them singletons. This sample was obtained from a patient who underwent chemoradiotherapy. These TCRs come from a human donor with HPV-associated anogenital cancer.

The chain couples TRBV19 to TRBJ2-7, with unresolved D. The CDR3 contains 16 residues. Germline CDR1 is LNHDA and CDR2 is SQIVND (reference sequence). Trimming removed 0 bases from V and 5 bases from J, with 17 bases in between. The CDR3 sequence: CASSIDWNLVVNEQYF. CDR3 DNA: TGTGCCAGTAGTATAGATTGGAATCTTGTTGTTAACGAGCAGTACTTC.

The genes are TRBV9 and TRBJ2-2; unclear D gene. CDR3 length: 14 amino acids. V was trimmed by 3 bases and J by 2 bases, leaving 8 bases between them. Germline V gene data show CDR1 as SGDLS and CDR2 as YYNGEE. The DNA of the CDR3 is TGTGCCAGCAGCGGAATCCTAAACACCGGGGAGCTGTTTTTT. Its translation is CASSGILNTGELFF.

The chain links TRBV7-2 to TRBJ2-5, with 8 bases that match TRBD1. V lost 3 bases, J lost 3 bases, and 12 bases stayed unmatched. Germline lookup yields CDR1 SGHTA and CDR2 FQGNSA. The CDR3 has 17 amino acids. In DNA, the CDR3 is TGTGCCAGCAGCTTGGCTTCGGACAGGGAAATTGAAGAGACCCAGTACTTC. It codes for CASSLASDREIEETQYF. The full variable domain, rest sourced from reference TRBV7-2 and TRBJ2-5, is GAGVSQSPSNKVTEKGKDVELRCDPISGHTALYWYRQSLGQGLEFLIYFQGNSAPDKSGLPSDRFSAERTGGSVSTLTIQRTQQEDSAVYLCASSLASDREIEETQYFGPGTRLLVL.

The chain joins TRBV2 to TRBJ2-3, with 8 bases identical to TRBD1. This CDR3 has 16 residues. V was clipped by 1 base and J by 5 bases; unmatched bases: 8. In germline, CDR1 is SNHLY, CDR2 FYNNEI. The CDR3 sequence: CASSEGAGGARDTQYF. In DNA form, the CDR3 reads TGTGCCAGCAGTGAAGGGGCAGGGGGCGCGAGAGATACGCAGTATTTT.

The chain combines TRBV6-5 with TRBJ1-4, with D perhaps matching TRBD1 (5 bases). Germline loops: CDR1 MNHEY, CDR2 SVGAGI. V lost 6 bases and J lost 7, with 9 bases in between. The CDR3 spans 12 residues. The DNA for the CDR3 is TGTGCCAGCAGAGGGACGTTTGAAAAACTGTTTTTT. The encoded protein is CASRGTFEKLFF.

The V and J genes are TRBV11-2 and TRBJ1-1, with D tentatively TRBD1 (5 bases). There are 13 residues in the CDR3. CDR1 SGHAT and CDR2 FQNNGV come from the germline V gene. The CDR3 reads CASAGQMNTEAFF. The CDR3 DNA sequence: TGTGCGTCGGCAGGGCAGATGAACACTGAAGCTTTCTTT.

This chain joins TRBV5-1 and TRBJ2-5; 13 positions agree with TRBD2. Germline trimming cut 5 bases from V and 1 base from J; bases unmatched to any gene: 2. Germline V gene lookup returns CDR1 SGHRS and CDR2 YFSETQ. This CDR3 is built from 15 residues. CDR3 nucleotides: TGCGCCAGCAGGGGGACTAGCGGGGTCCAAGAGACCCAGTACTTC. Its protein is CASRGTSGVQETQYF.

This sequence joins TRBV4-3 and TRBJ1-4; unclear D gene. The V end lost 4 bases, the J end lost 7 bases, and 13 bases lay between the germline ends. From germline, CDR1 is LGHNA and CDR2 YSLEER. CDR3 length: 14 residues. CDR3 DNA: TGCGCCAGCAGCCGTAGGGCCTCTTTTGAAAAACTGTTTTTT. Translated: CASSRRASFEKLFF.

The V gene is TRBV2, the J gene TRBJ1-6, with unresolved D. V was cut by 6 bases and J by 5 bases, with 5 bases left in between. CDR3 length: 12 amino acids. Germline V gene lookup returns CDR1 SNHLY and CDR2 FYNNEI. This chain's CDR3 is CASSANNSPLHF. The CDR3 DNA is TGTGCCAGCAGCGCCAATAATTCACCCCTCCACTTT. Filled out from reference TRBV2 and TRBJ1-6, the complete variable domain reads EPEVTQTPSHQVTQMGQEVILRCVPISNHLYFYWYRQILGQKVEFLVSFYNNEISEKSEIFDDQFSVERPDGSNFTLKIRSTKLEDSAMYFCASSANNSPLHFGNGTRLTVT.

Only a few counts were recorded for this clone. V is TRBV7-2 and J is TRBJ1-2; no definite D call. The V gene lost 1 base and the J gene lost 1 base, with 16 bases spanning the gap. The germline V gene has CDR1 SGHTA and CDR2 FQGNSA. This CDR3 comprises 17 residues. In DNA, the CDR3 is TGTGCCAGCAGCTTAGATCGGGATGGGTCCCGTAACTATGGCTACACCTTC. It yields the protein CASSLDRDGSRNYGYTF.

Here the CDR3 reads CSARDGEQFF. The CDR3, as DNA: TGCAGTGCTAGGGACGGTGAGCAGTTCTTC. The chain uses TRBV20-1 and TRBJ2-1; D not resolved. Trimming shortened V by 3 bases and J by 9 bases, and 6 bases separated the two germline ends. CDR3 length: 10 amino acids. Germline loops: CDR1 DFQATT, CDR2 SNEGSKA (reference sequence).

The V gene is TRBV7-9, the J gene TRBJ1-4, with 8 positions matching TRBD1. Unmatched junction bases numbered 2, after V lost 5 bases and J lost 3 bases. Germline assignment: CDR1 SEHNR and CDR2 FQNEAQ (reference sequence). The CDR3 spans 14 residues. The CDR3 region has the DNA TGTGCCAGCAGCCAACAGGGGGCTAATGAAAAACTGTTTTTT. Its translation is CASSQQGANEKLFF.

This sequence joins TRBV4-2 and TRBJ2-5; D possibly corresponds to TRBD1 (5 bases). Trimming removed 4 bases at V and 5 bases at J, with 11 bases between. From germline, CDR1 is LGHNA and CDR2 YNFKEQ. The CDR3 is 13 residues long. The CDR3 loop reads CASSPQGEETQYF. In DNA form, the CDR3 reads TGTGCCAGCAGCCCCCAGGGTGAGGAGACCCAGTACTTC.

The rearrangement links TRBV2 to TRBJ1-2; maybe TRBD1 (6 bases). This CDR3 has 14 residues. Trimming took off 8 bases at V and 5 bases at J, with 18 bases between the two ends. Germline CDR1 and CDR2: SNHLY and FYNNEI. The CDR3 reads CASERDTQGYGYTF. In DNA, the CDR3 is TGTGCCAGCGAAAGGGACACCCAGGGATATGGCTACACCTTC.

The chain couples TRBV25-1 to TRBJ2-2; D gene uncertain. In germline, CDR1 is MGHDK, CDR2 SYGVNS. CDR3 length equals 13 residues. Trimming cost V 7 bases and J 0 bases, with 6 bases left between them. The chain's CDR3 is CASTASNTGELFF. CDR3 coding DNA: TGTGCCAGCACCGCTTCGAACACCGGGGAGCTGTTTTTT.